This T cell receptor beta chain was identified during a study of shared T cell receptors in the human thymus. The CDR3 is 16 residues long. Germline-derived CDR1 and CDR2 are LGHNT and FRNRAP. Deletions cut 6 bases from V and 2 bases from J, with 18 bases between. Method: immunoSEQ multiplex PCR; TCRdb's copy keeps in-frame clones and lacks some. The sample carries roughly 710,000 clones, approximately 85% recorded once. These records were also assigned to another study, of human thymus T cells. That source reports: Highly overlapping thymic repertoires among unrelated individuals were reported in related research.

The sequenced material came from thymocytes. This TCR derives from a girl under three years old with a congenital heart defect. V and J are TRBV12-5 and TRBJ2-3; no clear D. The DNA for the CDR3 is TGTGCTAGTGGGTACGCGGAGCAAATAAACACAGATACGCAGTATTTT. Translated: CASGYAEQINTDTQYF.